This T cell receptor (beta chain) is from a study of T cell responses to AZD1222 COVID-19 vaccine. Assay: immunoSEQ multiplex PCR; the TCRdb copy retains only in-frame clones and omits some. The data hold some 150,000 clones, with about nine tenths observed a single time. CDR1 is MNHEY, CDR2 SVGAGI, per germline. The CDR3 is 13 residues long. V lost 10 bases, J lost 4 bases, and 7 bases stayed unmatched. The input for sequencing was peripheral blood, taken on day 0 of AZD1222 vaccination. This chain connects TRBV6-5 to TRBJ2-3, with 8 bases fitting TRBD2. The source is an adult in good health. CDR3 in amino acids: CATKRELADTQYF. The CDR3 DNA is TGTGCCACCAAGCGGGAGTTAGCAGATACGCAGTATTTT.